This record concerns one T cell receptor beta chain sequence. The data derive from a study of blood T cell repertoires in COVID-19. Study details: COVID-19 samples, acute and convalescent, were from the United States, Italy and Spain.

Authors' processing steps: Amplification of reference gene primers was used by the study to estimate nucleated cell counts. Clones were sequenced by immunoSEQ multiplex PCR, and TCRdb holds only the in-frame ones, with some missing. D and trimming come from the DNA, and the V and J calls and clone size come from that table. The sample records hundreds of thousands of clones, 80% to 90% being singletons. CDR3 size: 13 residues. V lost 6 bases and J 8 bases, leaving 18 bases between the germline ends. Germline loops: CDR1 SQVTM, CDR2 ANQGSEA. Patients in Seattle were enrolled during active infection, then followed longitudinally.

This sequence originates from a young man with COVID-19, enrolled during active disease. V gene TRBV29-1 combines with J gene TRBJ2-3, with D hard to call. Sequencing input: peripheral blood. The CDR3 is CSVQVNPSFTQYF. CDR3 bases: TGCAGCGTCCAGGTCAACCCTTCGTTTACGCAGTATTTT.